Listed here are 9 T cell receptor beta chains from one sample, sequenced in a study of blood T cell repertoires in COVID-19. Libraries were prepared by immunoSEQ multiplex PCR; TCRdb keeps only in-frame clonotypes and omits some of them. The data show tens of thousands of clones, with 89% seen just once and around 5.2% held by the top ten. Sequencing was carried out using peripheral blood. The receptors were gathered from a man aged 55 to 70 with COVID-19, enrolled during active disease.

The chain carries TRBV6-2 or TRBV6-3 and TRBJ1-1; D uncertain. V lost 5 bases to trimming and J lost 11 bases, with 18 bases between them. Germline V gene data show CDR1 as MNHEY and CDR2 as SVGEGT. The CDR3 runs to 13 residues. CDR3 in amino acids: CASSQLRDTNAFF. In nucleotides, the CDR3 is TGTGCCAGCAGTCAGCTCCGGGATACCAACGCTTTCTTT.

The chain uses TRBV6-1 and TRBJ1-2; no clear D gene. The V and J ends lost 0 bases and 4 bases respectively, with 15 bases between them. Germline loops: CDR1 MNHNS, CDR2 SASEGT. The CDR3 has 16 amino acids. The CDR3 DNA reads as TGTGCCAGCAGTGAAGCGGTTCCGGGGAGCGGCTATGGCTACACCTTC. Protein sequence: CASSEAVPGSGYGYTF.

The chain links TRBV24-1 to TRBJ2-7; D is ambiguous. The V gene lost 2 bases and the J gene lost 0 bases, with 10 bases spanning the gap. This CDR3 comprises 15 residues. Germline loops: CDR1 KGHDR, CDR2 SFDVKD. CDR3 in DNA: TGTGCCACCAGTGATTCCAGTTTTCTCTCCTACGAGCAGTACTTC. It yields the protein CATSDSSFLSYEQYF.

The table lists this clone with a few counts. The V and J genes are TRBV5-1 and TRBJ2-2; perhaps TRBD1 as D (6 bases). Trimming stripped 4 bases from V and 2 bases from J, with 12 bases between. The CDR3 covers 15 residues. Germline V gene sequence: CDR1 SGHRS, CDR2 YFSETQ. CDR3 sequence: CASSVGTHNTGELFF. Written as DNA, the CDR3 is TGCGCCAGCAGCGTCGGGACACATAACACCGGGGAGCTGTTTTTT.

V is TRBV30 and J is TRBJ1-6; possible D gene TRBD1, 6 bases. CDR3 length: 15 amino acids. V lost 4 bases and J 0 bases, leaving 10 bases between the germline ends. Germline values: CDR1 GTSNPN, CDR2 SVGIG (reference sequence). CDR3 nucleotides: TGTGCCTGGAAGGGGGAGAGCTCCTATAATTCACCCCTCCACTTT. The encoded protein is CAWKGESSYNSPLHF.

This rearrangement joins TRBV2 to TRBJ1-6, with D possibly matching TRBD1 (5 bases). V lost 7 bases, J lost 10 bases, and 20 bases lay in between. CDR3 length: 15 residues. From germline, CDR1 is SNHLY and CDR2 FYNNEI. The CDR3 DNA sequence: TGTGCCAGCATTATGTGGCCGGGGGAAGACTCACCCCTCCACTTT. It codes for CASIMWPGEDSPLHF. Looking up the rest from reference TRBV2 and TRBJ1-6 gives the full variable domain: EPEVTQTPSHQVTQMGQEVILRCVPISNHLYFYWYRQILGQKVEFLVSFYNNEISEKSEIFDDQFSVERPDGSNFTLKIRSTKLEDSAMYFCASIMWPGEDSPLHFGNGTRLTVT.

This clone has a single count. The rearrangement links TRBV10-3 to TRBJ2-2; D call uncertain. The CDR3 spans 15 residues. The ends were cut back, 5 bases at V and 3 bases at J, with 13 bases in the middle. CDR1 is ENHRY and CDR2 is SYGVKD in the germline V gene. Written as DNA, the CDR3 is TGTGCCATCAGTCCAGTACCAGATGACACCGGGGAGCTGTTTTTT. The encoded protein is CAISPVPDDTGELFF.

The gene calls are TRBV7-2 and TRBJ2-4, with 9 nucleotides matching TRBD1. The V and J ends lost 0 bases and 0 bases, in that order; junction bases with no gene match: 9. The CDR3 consists of 19 residues. Looked up from germline, CDR1 is SGHTA and CDR2 is FQGNSA. The CDR3 reads CASSLAWTGESRAKNIQYF. The CDR3 DNA is TGTGCCAGCAGCTTAGCCTGGACAGGGGAAAGTCGAGCCAAAAACATTCAGTACTTC.

This chain connects TRBV7-9 to TRBJ1-2; D is possibly TRBD1 (6 bases). Trimming stripped 3 bases from V and 5 bases from J, with 13 bases between. This CDR3 comprises 14 residues. Per germline, CDR1 SEHNR and CDR2 FQNEAQ (reference sequence). The CDR3: CASSFGQNLYGYTF. Written as DNA, the CDR3 is TGTGCCAGCAGCTTCGGACAGAACTTGTATGGCTACACCTTC.